This is a list of T cell receptor beta chains from one sample in a study of cytomegalovirus exposure and HLA in healthy donors. Only in-frame clones appear in the TCRdb table, and some are missing; sequencing was by immunoSEQ multiplex PCR. Altogether about 220,000 clones are present, around 88% being singletons, with the ten largest covering approximately 2.9%. The sample taken for sequencing was PBMCs. The receptors stem from a woman aged 18-35 years in good health and CMV-seronegative. CDR3s leave out the opening cysteine and the closing phenylalanine or tryptophan. Fields, in order: J gene, V gene, CDR3 protein.

TRBJ2-3 | TRBV27 | ASSLTSGTAY
TRBJ1-1 | TRBV5-4 | ASSVEQGYTEAF
TRBJ1-1 | TRBV6-6 | ASRFDRKNTEAF
TRBJ2-2 | TRBV5-1 | ASSLDDPTGGHGELF
TRBJ2-5 | TRBV6-5 | ASSYGAGGPGETQY
TRBJ1-5 | TRBV5-4 | ASSLAGMGSNQPQH
TRBJ1-2 | TRBV28 | ASRPPGTGGSYYGYT
TRBJ2-3 | TRBV30 | AWNQADTQY
TRBJ1-1 | TRBV6-5 | ASSYPGIRSLSEAF
TRBJ1-4 | TRBV28 | ASSLTWPASQGGATNEKLF
TRBJ1-2 | TRBV6-6 | ASRWDRGYDGYT
TRBJ2-3 | TRBV5-6 | ASSSWVAGASTDTQY
TRBJ2-1 | TRBV14 | ASSQAGTGGFSENEQF
TRBJ1-3 | TRBV6-5 | ASSRQQGANTIY
TRBJ1-1 | TRBV6-6 | ASSGAAEAF
TRBJ1-5 | TRBV7-2 | ASSLAGGNQPQH
TRBJ1-1 | TRBV25-1 | ASSLQGDTEAF
TRBJ2-7 | TRBV4-1 | ASSPGQGRLAYEQY
TRBJ2-7 | TRBV6-1 | ASSERGQGAFEQY
TRBJ1-1 | TRBV7-6 | ASSPLGRVNTEAF
TRBJ1-1 | TRBV30 | ALTDSRNTEAF
TRBJ2-5 | TRBV2 | ASSESLVLQETQY
TRBJ2-7 | TRBV11-2 | ASRRLAGEGYEQY
TRBJ2-2 | TRBV29-1 | SVGGTGSGELF
TRBJ2-7 | TRBV4-1 | ASSQFAGRPWVEQY
TRBJ2-1 | TRBV29-1 | SVVYSGRNYNEQF
TRBJ2-1 | TRBV6-6 | ASSSGESYNEQF
TRBJ2-5 | TRBV12-2 | ASRLAQNSEETQY
TRBJ2-5 | TRBV2 | ASSNGRDIEETQY
TRBJ2-2 | TRBV4-1 | ASSQVLQSNTGELF
TRBJ1-1 | TRBV6-1 | ASHLGGGTEAF
TRBJ2-1 | TRBV5-6 | ASSFPAGASNEQF
TRBJ2-1 | TRBV13 | ASSLLRISYNEQF
TRBJ2-3 | TRBV4-1 | ASSQGGQGLTDTQY
TRBJ1-1 | TRBV5-1 | ASSLGRGGRDTEAF
TRBJ2-5 | TRBV7-2 | ASSSSWETQY
TRBJ2-3 | TRBV29-1 | SVSQLAGVGTDTQY
TRBJ1-4 | TRBV19 | ASSPPRGSEEKLF
TRBJ2-3 | TRBV28 | ASSLNTDTQY
TRBJ2-5 | TRBV15 | ATSRDLNSGLETQY
TRBJ1-4 | TRBV5-1 | ASSTGTGARLANEKLF
TRBJ2-2 | TRBV7-3 | ASSLDSYTGELF
TRBJ2-3 | TRBV4-1 | ASSQEVADPSTDTQY
TRBJ2-7 | TRBV7-8 | ASSLGLRGSYEQY
TRBJ2-5 | TRBV28 | ASRGPRGLAGGYQETQY
TRBJ2-7 | TRBV29-1 | SVSGGQGTYEQY
TRBJ2-5 | TRBV5-1 | ASSIGTSGHQETQY
TRBJ2-2 | TRBV7-8 | ASSLALSSGTGELF
TRBJ1-5 | TRBV7-7 | ARSWGDRINQPQH
TRBJ2-7 | TRBV28 | ASTSGGSSYEQY
TRBJ2-7 | TRBV5-4 | ASSSYSGGDPYEQY
TRBJ1-2 | TRBV4-1 | ASSQETGGVYGYT
TRBJ2-5 | TRBV28 | ASSTGHGVETQY
TRBJ2-5 | TRBV7-9 | ASSSSLLAGETQY
TRBJ1-2 | TRBV5-6 | ASSLSGEDYGYT
TRBJ1-4 | TRBV27 | AIALKPDRGEHTNEKLF
TRBJ2-5 | TRBV5-6 | ASSRQGVETQY
TRBJ1-1 | TRBV28 | AATGFAEAF
TRBJ1-1 | TRBV6-5 | ASSYDGQTEAF
TRBJ2-7 | TRBV7-9 | ASSSDRQGSSYEQY